Each of the 32 T cell receptor beta chains below was sequenced from the same sample in a study of Graves' ophthalmopathy and Graves' hyperthyroidism. As the template, RNA transcripts were used to amplify TCR beta CDR3 regions. HTBI-primed first-round RT-PCR preceded second-round multiplex PCR. Each CDR3 protein is one row after TCRdb ran MiXCR on the multiplex PCR reads. The data show approximately 700,000 distinct CDR3 sequences, 40% seen once. Sequencing was done on a sample of peripheral blood. Receptor source: an adult man with Graves' ophthalmopathy.

J is TRBJ1-1 and V is TRBV10-1, with D maybe TRBD1 (5 bases). Germline-derived CDR1 and CDR2 are WNHNN and SYGVQD (reference sequence). The CDR3 loop spans 11 amino acids. CDR3 region: CVSGRQSEAFF. The DNA for the CDR3 is TGCGTCTCCGGCAGACAGAGTGAAGCTTTCTTT.

The CDR3 bases are TGTGCCAGCCGTAGATGGACAGAACCGAACACCGGGGAGCTGTTTTTT. This codes for CASRRWTEPNTGELFF. This chain links TRBV6-1 with TRBJ2-2, with D tentatively TRBD1 (6 bases). Per the germline V gene, CDR1 is MNHNS and CDR2 is SASEGT. The CDR3 is 16 amino acids. The V end was cut by 8 bases, the J end by 0 bases, with 16 bases between.

The rearrangement links TRBV20-1 to TRBJ2-5; D is perhaps TRBD2 (5 bases). The germline CDR1 and CDR2 sequences are DFQATT and SNEGSKA (reference sequence). The CDR3 runs to 15 residues. V lost 0 bases and J lost 1, with 12 bases in between. In DNA form, the CDR3 reads TGCAGTGCTAGAGATTACGGCGGGCCCCAAGAGACCCAGTACTTC. Amino acid sequence: CSARDYGGPQETQYF.

The J gene is TRBJ2-7, the V gene TRBV11-3; perhaps TRBD1 as D (5 bases). The V gene lost 8 bases and the J gene lost 3 bases, with 17 bases spanning the gap. The CDR3 has 14 amino acids. Germline lookup yields CDR1 SGHNT and CDR2 YENEEA. This CDR3 is CASSRTTANYEQYF. The DNA of the CDR3 is TGTGCCAGCTCACGAACGACAGCTAACTACGAGCAGTACTTC.

The rearrangement links TRBV11-2 to TRBJ1-1; no clear D gene. Germline values: CDR1 SGHAT, CDR2 FQNNGV. This CDR3 has 15 residues. Trimming pared 5 bases from V and 0 bases from J, leaving 13 bases between. CDR3 sequence reads: CASSPPGLLNTEAFF. The DNA of the CDR3 is TGTGCCAGCAGCCCGCCCGGGCTCTTGAACACTGAAGCTTTCTTT.

Turning to this clonotype: The junction and the germline gene differ at one end; a read error may be behind it. The chain has TRBV7-9 and TRBJ2-5; D is unresolved. Germline CDR1 and CDR2: SEHNR and FQNEAQ (reference sequence). The CDR3 covers 11 residues. CDR3 residues: CAGSSQEAQYF. DNA for the CDR3: TGTGCCGGCAGCTCACAAGAGGCCCAGTACTTC. The variable domain in full, with the rest retrieved from reference TRBV7-9 and TRBJ2-5, is DTGVSQNPRHKITKRGQNVTFRCDPISEHNRLYWYRQTLGQGPEFLTYFQNEAQLEKSRLLSDRFSAERPKGSFSTLEIQRTEQGDSAMYLCAGSSQEAQYFGPGTRLLVL.

In its sample, this clonotype was seen once. An end of the junction differs from the germline gene, which may be a read error. The V call is TRBV10-3, the J call TRBJ1-2; the D gene is possibly TRBD1 (5 bases). The CDR3 is made up of 17 amino acids. Germline CDR1 ENHRY, CDR2 SYGVKD. CDR3 bases: TGTGCCAGCAGTTACTCAGGGAGGGAATCGCTAAGATCTGGCTACACCTTC. Translating it yields CASSYSGRESLRSGYTF.

This clonotype was detected ten times or more. V and J are TRBV7-9 and TRBJ2-7; the D gene could be TRBD1 or TRBD2 (5 bases each). With 5 bases removed from V and 7 bases from J, the gap between germline ends came to 15 bases. CDR3 length: 13 amino acids. Germline CDR1 and CDR2: SEHNR and FQNEAQ (reference sequence). The CDR3: CASSTGPMGEQYF. The CDR3 DNA is TGTGCCAGCAGCACGGGGCCGATGGGGGAGCAGTACTTC.

The CDR3 nucleotides read TGTGCCATCAGTGGCAGGGATAACTATGGCTACACCTTC. Translated: CAISGRDNYGYTF. V usage is TRBV10-3 and J usage is TRBJ1-2; tentatively, D is TRBD1 (5 bases). The V and J ends lost 4 bases and 1 base respectively, with 7 bases between them. Germline lookup yields CDR1 ENHRY and CDR2 SYGVKD. The CDR3 totals 13 residues.

This clonotype occurred many times. J is TRBJ1-6 and V is TRBV25-1; a possible D gene is TRBD1 (5 bases). CDR3 length: 15 residues. Germline lookup yields CDR1 MGHDK and CDR2 SYGVNS. With 5 bases removed from V and 6 bases from J, the gap between germline ends came to 14 bases. CDR3 DNA: TGTGCCAGCAGTCCTCGACAGTTCTTTAATTCACCCCTCCACTTT. Translation gives CASSPRQFFNSPLHF.

The chain uses TRBV10-2 and TRBJ1-3, with unresolved D. CDR3 length: 17 residues. V lost 0 bases to trimming and J lost 0 bases, with 12 bases between them. The germline V gene has CDR1 WSHSY and CDR2 SAAADI. The CDR3 DNA sequence: TGCGCCAGCAGTGAGTCCGGAGGTTCAGCCTCTGGAAACACCATATATTTT. As protein: CASSESGGSASGNTIYF.

A remark on this clonotype: This clone may be a read error of a much larger clone one base away. The chain employs TRBV20-1 and TRBJ1-1; TRBD1 is a possible D gene (5 bases). Germline CDR1 is DFQATT and CDR2 is SNEGSKA (reference sequence). Trimming pared 3 bases from V and 3 bases from J, leaving 11 bases between. The CDR3 sequence is 13 residues long. CDR3 loop: CSASPGGDTEAFF. Here the CDR3 DNA reads TGCAGTGCTAGTCCTGGGGGGGACACTGAAGCTTTCTTT.

Regarding this clonotype: Relative to the germline gene, one junction end is altered; a read error may explain this. V is TRBV10-3 and J is TRBJ1-5; a possible D gene is TRBD1 (6 bases). Looked up from germline, CDR1 is ENHRY and CDR2 is SYGVKD. The CDR3 spans 15 residues. The DNA of the CDR3 is TGTGCCAGCAGTGAAGGGGGAGGTGATAATCAGCCCCAGCATTTT. It specifies CASSEGGGDNQPQHF.

The rearrangement links TRBV10-3 to TRBJ2-5, with D unclear. The CDR3 loop spans 16 amino acids. Germline CDR1 and CDR2: ENHRY and SYGVKD. V shed 0 bases and J shed 0 bases, with 11 bases lying between them. CDR3 DNA: TGTGCCATCAGTGAGTCGATTCTCGAGTACCAAGAGACCCAGTACTTC. This codes for CAISESILEYQETQYF.

The chain joins TRBV20-1 to TRBJ2-7; perhaps TRBD2 as D (5 bases). Trimming removed 2 bases from V and 3 bases from J, with 14 bases in between. This CDR3 has 14 residues. The V gene's germline CDR1 is DFQATT and CDR2 SNEGSKA (reference sequence). The CDR3 bases are TGCAGTGCTAGACACGACCGGGATTACTACGAGCAGTACTTC. This codes for CSARHDRDYYEQYF.

The chain has TRBV25-1 and TRBJ1-2; 7 bases align to TRBD1. The CDR3 has 15 amino acids. CDR1 and CDR2 from the germline V gene are MGHDK and SYGVNS. V trimming: 6 bases; J trimming: 4 bases; junction bases outside the gene matches: 11. This chain's CDR3 is CASSPQGQDIYGYTF. In nucleotides, the CDR3 is TGTGCCAGCAGCCCCCAAGGACAGGACATCTATGGCTACACCTTC.

This clonotype was picked up many times. The chain carries TRBV29-1 and TRBJ1-2, with 8 bases lining up with TRBD1. Germline V gives CDR1 SQVTM, CDR2 ANQGSEA. The CDR3 loop spans 11 amino acids. Trimming removed 4 bases from V and 10 bases from J; junction bases left unmatched: 5. CDR3 sequence (DNA): TGCAGCGTTGCGTCAGGGGGCGTCTACACCTTC. Protein sequence: CSVASGGVYTF.

About this clonotype itself: A much more abundant neighbour one base away suggests this may be a read error. DNA for the CDR3: TGTGCCAGCAGCTTAATGGACAAGGCTGGAAACACCATATATTTT. Translated, it gives CASSLMDKAGNTIYF. The chain links TRBV11-1 to TRBJ1-3, with a tentative D call TRBD1 (5 bases). V lost 2 bases, J lost 2 bases, and 10 bases lay in between. Germline loops: CDR1 SGHAT, CDR2 FQDESV (reference sequence). The CDR3 contains 15 residues.

The chain carries TRBV14 and TRBJ2-5; no clear D gene. Trimming cost V 6 bases and J 5 bases, with 19 bases left between them. Germline CDR1 and CDR2: SGHDN and FVKESK. The CDR3 loop spans 15 amino acids. The CDR3 coding sequence is TGTGCCAGCAGTTTCCCCAGCTCCCTATCCGAGACCCAGTACTTC. Protein: CASSFPSSLSETQYF.

Only a few counts were recorded for this clonotype. The V gene is TRBV2, the J gene TRBJ2-2; no definite D call. Germline V lookup: CDR1 SNHLY, CDR2 FYNNEI. Trimming removed 1 base at V and 4 bases at J, with 10 bases between. CDR3 length: 15 residues. CDR3 DNA: TGTGCCAGCAGTGAAGAAGGCCCCGCCACCGGGGAGCTGTTTTTT. Translation gives CASSEEGPATGELFF. Drawing the rest from reference TRBV2 and TRBJ2-2, the complete variable domain is EPEVTQTPSHQVTQMGQEVILRCVPISNHLYFYWYRQILGQKVEFLVSFYNNEISEKSEIFDDQFSVERPDGSNFTLKIRSTKLEDSAMYFCASSEEGPATGELFFGEGSRLTVL.

Points on this clonotype: A read error may be the cause here, since a much bigger clone is one base away. The gene calls are TRBV10-3 and TRBJ1-2; 8 bases agree with TRBD1. This CDR3 region has 15 residues. CDR1 and CDR2 from the germline V gene are ENHRY and SYGVKD. The CDR3 loop reads CANSESTGVSGGYTF. DNA for the CDR3: TGTGCCAACAGTGAGTCGACAGGGGTCTCAGGTGGCTACACCTTC.

The V gene is TRBV7-3, the J gene TRBJ2-2; 8 nucleotides match TRBD2. This CDR3 spans 15 amino acids. The trim removed 5 bases at V and 1 base at J, leaving 3 bases unmatched. Germline V gene lookup returns CDR1 SGHTA and CDR2 FQGTGA. CDR3 loop: CASSMRGVNTGELFF. CDR3 nucleotides: TGTGCCAGCAGCATGCGGGGGGTGAACACCGGGGAGCTGTTTTTT.

This clonotype has a count of ten or more. The chain recombines TRBV9 with TRBJ2-5; D remains unclear. Germline V CDR1 and CDR2: SGDLS, YYNGEE. The CDR3 is 14 amino acids. Trimming stripped 0 bases from V and 7 bases from J, with 13 bases between. The DNA of the CDR3 is TGTGCCAGCAGCGTAGGTGGACGCCTCTCGACCCAGTACTTC. Translation: CASSVGGRLSTQYF.

This clonotype was observed at least ten times. The V gene is TRBV10-3, the J gene TRBJ1-2; no clear D gene. The V gene's germline CDR1 is ENHRY and CDR2 SYGVKD. Trimming took 2 bases from V and 8 from J, leaving 12 bases between them. CDR3 length: 13 amino acids. The CDR3 coding sequence is TGTGCCATCAGTGAGAAGCGAGACGACGGCTACACCTTC. The encoded protein is CAISEKRDDGYTF.

The genes are TRBV29-1 and TRBJ2-1; the D is unclear. The CDR3 runs 14 residues. V lost 6 bases to trimming and J lost 0 bases, with 12 bases between them. Per germline, CDR1 SQVTM and CDR2 ANQGSEA. As DNA, the CDR3 is TGCAGCGTCGTCGGCCAGGACTCCTACAATGAGCAGTTCTTC. Its translation is CSVVGQDSYNEQFF.

The rearrangement uses TRBV6-2 or TRBV6-3 and TRBJ1-2; 7 positions agree with TRBD1. The CDR3 length is 15 residues. V trimming: 0 bases; J trimming: 6 bases; junction bases outside the gene matches: 7. Germline CDR1 reads MNHEY; CDR2 reads SVGEGT. The CDR3 coding sequence is TGTGCCAGCAGTTACTCGCTTCAAGGGACAGATGGCTACACCTTC. As protein: CASSYSLQGTDGYTF.

This clonotype was seen ten or more times. No conserved phenylalanine or tryptophan is present at the end of the CDR3, so a read error is the likely explanation. It is unclear where the CDR3 begins or ends on the DNA, so no DNA is shown, and the CDR3 is as TCRdb lists it. This rearrangement joins TRBV10-3 to TRBJ2-5; TRBD1 was called by the table and not checked on the DNA. Looked up from germline, CDR1 is ENHRY and CDR2 is SYGVKD. The CDR3 totals 12 residues, both ends included. Here the CDR3 reads CAISESRDTAYL.

The chain recombines TRBV29-1 with TRBJ2-6, with D perhaps TRBD1 or TRBD2 (5 bases each). This CDR3 is built from 12 residues. Germline values: CDR1 SQVTM, CDR2 ANQGSEA. Between the trimmed V and J ends, which lost 3 bases and 10 bases, there was a span of 10 bases. DNA of the CDR3: TGCAGCGTTGAGGGGGTAGCGAACGTCCTGACTTTC. As protein: CSVEGVANVLTF.

This clonotype was detected ten times or more. The gene calls are TRBV7-9 and TRBJ1-2; no definite D call. CDR1 is SEHNR and CDR2 is FQNEAQ in the germline V gene (reference sequence). This CDR3 region has 13 residues. Trimming cost V 3 bases and J 7 bases, with 12 bases left between them. The CDR3 DNA reads as TGTGCCAGCAGCTTCGCAAACGCGGGTGGCTACACCTTC. Amino acid sequence: CASSFANAGGYTF.

In its sample, this clonotype was seen a few times. The V call is TRBV7-9, the J call TRBJ1-1, with a tentative D call TRBD1 (6 bases). Germline CDR1 is SEHNR and CDR2 is FQNEAQ (reference sequence). The V end lost 5 bases, the J end lost 1 base, and 14 bases lay between the germline ends. CDR3 length: 15 amino acids. CDR3 residues: CASSRLGQTNTEAFF. In DNA form, the CDR3 reads TGTGCCAGCAGCCGCCTGGGACAAACGAACACTGAAGCTTTCTTT.

At least ten counts were recorded for this clonotype. The V and J genes are TRBV2 and TRBJ1-2; TRBD1 agrees at 7 bases. J lost 2 bases, V lost 6 bases, and 9 bases had no gene match. CDR3 size: 15 residues. The germline CDR1 and CDR2 sequences are SNHLY and FYNNEI. The CDR3 coding sequence is TGTGCCAGCAGGACAACAGGGGATCGCAACTATGGCTACACCTTC. It codes for CASRTTGDRNYGYTF.

This clonotype has more than one count but fewer than ten. At one end, the junction sequence differs from germline, possibly due to a read error. The chain combines TRBV7-2 with TRBJ1-6; 10 bases line up with TRBD1. The germline V gene has CDR1 SGHTA and CDR2 FQGNSA. The CDR3 loop spans 15 amino acids. The CDR3 bases are TGCGCCAGCAGCCAAGACAGGGGGCCTCATTCACCCCTCCACTTT. Its translation is CASSQDRGPHSPLHF.